This T cell receptor beta chain was sequenced in a study of blood T cell repertoires in COVID-19. The protocol was immunoSEQ multiplex PCR, while the TCRdb copy is restricted to in-frame clones and leaves out a portion. The sample gives fewer than 200,000 clones, just over 85% of which show up once; roughly 10% is in the top ten. Sequenced input: PBMCs or T cells enriched from blood (not recorded which). The sequence came from a young woman who had recovered from COVID-19.

CDR3 in DNA: TGCGCCAGCAGCTTGGGGGTGACTAGCGGATACAATGAGCAGTTCTTC. Residues: CASSLGVTSGYNEQFF. V is TRBV5-1 and J is TRBJ2-1; 9 nucleotides align to TRBD2. J was trimmed by 4 bases and V by 0 bases; bases with no gene match: 5. The CDR3 loop spans 16 amino acids. Germline V lookup: CDR1 SGHRS, CDR2 YFSETQ.